The rows below give T cell receptor beta chains drawn from one sample of a study of T cell changes during pregnancy in multiple sclerosis. Libraries were prepared by immunoSEQ multiplex PCR; TCRdb keeps only in-frame clonotypes and omits some of them. Counted here are fewer than 50,000 clones, almost 95% occurring once; the ten biggest clones make up about 4.7%. The sample here was CD8+ T cells from peripheral blood mononuclear cells, taken in the first trimester of pregnancy. The receptor set was obtained from a female donor with multiple sclerosis, enrolled in a pregnancy study. Both conserved end residues are part of each CDR3. The D gene is left open where the match is weak. Clone size is not always given. Where it is, it says once, few, many or a class for expanded clones.

j_call,clone_size,d_call,v_call,cdr3_nt,cdr3_aa
TRBJ2-7,-,-,TRBV2,TGTGCCAGCATTGGGCAGGGCCCTGTCGAGCAGTACTTC,CASIGQGPVEQYF
TRBJ2-2,-,-,TRBV15,TGTGCCACCAGCAGATCTCGACAGGTCCTTAACACCGGGGAGCTGTTTTTT,CATSRSRQVLNTGELFF
TRBJ2-7,-,-,TRBV14,TGTGCCAGCAGCCTCAGGGGCTCCTACGAGCAGTACTTC,CASSLRGSYEQYF
TRBJ2-7,-,TRBD1,TRBV15,TGTGCCACCAGCAGGCCCGGGACAGGAGCCTACGAGCAGTACTTC,CATSRPGTGAYEQYF
TRBJ2-5,once,-,TRBV7-9,TGTGCCAGCAGCTCGCTGGGGAGCCAAGAGACCCAGTACTTC,CASSSLGSQETQYF
TRBJ1-1,-,-,TRBV27,TGTGCCAGCAGGCGAACGGGGGTCATAAACACTGAAGCTTTCTTT,CASRRTGVINTEAFF
TRBJ1-1,-,-,TRBV28,TGTGCCAGCAGTTTCCGGAGATCAAACACTGAAGCTTTCTTT,CASSFRRSNTEAFF
TRBJ2-3,-,TRBD2,TRBV7-2,TGTGCCAGCACCCCCGGACTAGCCAGCACAGATACGCAGTATTTT,CASTPGLASTDTQYF
TRBJ1-1,once,-,TRBV29-1,TGCAGCGTTGAAGGGCGACAGGAGAACACTGAAGCTTTCTTT,CSVEGRQENTEAFF
TRBJ1-1,-,-,TRBV7-2,TGTGCCAGCAGCTTAGCAGGGGGGAACACTGAAGCTTTCTTT,CASSLAGGNTEAFF
TRBJ1-1,once,-,TRBV7-8,TGTGCCAGCAGCTTAGTCCTAGGGAACACTGAAGCTTTCTTT,CASSLVLGNTEAFF
TRBJ1-6,-,TRBD1,TRBV2,TGTGCCAGCAGAGGCAACAGGGGGCAAAACTATAATTCACCCCTCCACTTT,CASRGNRGQNYNSPLHF
TRBJ2-7,-,TRBD2,TRBV7-9,TGTGCCAGCAGCTTAGGGACTAGCGGGAGGTACGAGCAGTACTTC,CASSLGTSGRYEQYF
TRBJ2-2,-,-,TRBV6-5,TGTGCCAGCAGTTACTCACCGGGAGCGAACACCGGGGAGCTGTTTTTT,CASSYSPGANTGELFF
TRBJ2-1,-,-,TRBV29-1,TGCAGCGTGGACCCACCGGGAGCCGGGGCGTTCTTC,CSVDPPGAGAFF
TRBJ2-1,-,-,TRBV4-1,TGCGCCAGCAGCCAAGAAGGCGCGGTTTACACTCTCTCCTACAATGAGCAGTTCTTC,CASSQEGAVYTLSYNEQFF
TRBJ1-1,-,TRBD1,TRBV9,TGTGCCAGCAGCGCAGGACAGGGACTTATGAACACTGAAGCTTTCTTT,CASSAGQGLMNTEAFF
TRBJ2-7,-,-,TRBV4-1,TGCGCCAGCAGCCAAGAGCAGTTTCTGTACGAGCAGTACTTC,CASSQEQFLYEQYF
TRBJ1-1,-,-,TRBV7-9,TGTGCCAGCAGCTTGACCCAGGGGTTACCTGAAGCTTTCTTT,CASSLTQGLPEAFF
TRBJ1-4,-,-,TRBV27,TGTGCCAGCAGTTCCTTACAGGGAGCTAATGAAAAACTGTTTTTT,CASSSLQGANEKLFF
TRBJ1-1,many,-,TRBV27,TGTGCCAGCAGTTTGGAGGGGAGTCACGCTGAAGCTTTCTTT,CASSLEGSHAEAFF
TRBJ2-7,once,-,TRBV9,TGTGCCAGCAGCGACCGGGGAGGGGACACTCCATGGGGCGAGCAGTACTTC,CASSDRGGDTPWGEQYF
TRBJ2-5,-,-,TRBV7-9,TGTGCCAGCAGCTTTAGCAATGGCGGACTGGAGACCCAGTACTTC,CASSFSNGGLETQYF
TRBJ2-3,once,TRBD2,TRBV5-1,TGCGCCAGCAGCTTGGAGGGACTAGCGGCAGATACGCAGTATTTT,CASSLEGLAADTQYF
TRBJ2-7,-,-,TRBV2,TGTGCCAGCAGTGGAGGTGTCTACGAGCAGTACTTC,CASSGGVYEQYF
TRBJ2-7,-,-,TRBV15,TGTGCCACCAGCAGAGCGTCCGGCCCAGGCTCCTACGAGCAGTACTTC,CATSRASGPGSYEQYF
TRBJ2-1,once,TRBD2,TRBV4-3,TGCGCCAGCAGCCAAGGAAGCGGGGGGGCCTTTAAGCAGTTCTTC,CASSQGSGGAFKQFF
TRBJ2-1,-,-,TRBV5-1,TGCGCCAGCAGATCCTTGAGCTCCTACAATGAGCAGTTCTTC,CASRSLSSYNEQFF
TRBJ2-7,-,TRBD2,TRBV15,TGTGCCACCAGCGCAACTAGCGCGGGCGAGCAGTACTTC,CATSATSAGEQYF
TRBJ2-1,-,TRBD1,TRBV10-3,TGTGCCATCGGGGGACAGTACAATGAGCAGTTCTTC,CAIGGQYNEQFF
TRBJ1-6,-,-,TRBV23-1,TGCGCCAGCAGCCGTAACGGACTTCCGGAGGGCTCACCCCTCCACTTT,CASSRNGLPEGSPLHF
TRBJ2-7,-,TRBD1,TRBV27,TGTGCCAGCAGTTCCGGGACAGGGGGTTGGGAGCAGTACTTC,CASSSGTGGWEQYF
TRBJ2-7,-,TRBD2,TRBV7-6,TGTGCCAGCAGCCCCAACTATGGCGGGGGGAAGACCTCCTACGAGCAGTACTTC,CASSPNYGGGKTSYEQYF
TRBJ1-1,-,-,TRBV5-4,TGTGCCAGCACCACGACAGAGAACACTGAAGCTTTCTTT,CASTTTENTEAFF
TRBJ2-6,once,-,TRBV29-1,TGCAGCGCCCAAGACATTCTCTCTGGGGCCAACGTCCTGACTTTC,CSAQDILSGANVLTF
TRBJ2-7,-,-,TRBV27,TGTGCCAGCAGTTGGCTCGGGGGAGCCTACGAGCAGTACTTC,CASSWLGGAYEQYF
TRBJ1-2,-,-,TRBV7-9,TGTGCCAGCAGCTTAGTGGATTGGTGGCAGGCACCTTGGGGCTACACCTTC,CASSLVDWWQAPWGYTF
TRBJ1-1,-,-,TRBV19,TGTGCCAGTAGTTGGACCGGGGATCAGGCTGAAGCTTTCTTT,CASSWTGDQAEAFF
TRBJ2-7,once,TRBD2,TRBV2,TGTGCCAGCACCTACACTAGCGGGAGGTACGAGCAGTACTTC,CASTYTSGRYEQYF
TRBJ2-1,-,-,TRBV5-1,TGCGCCAGCACCCATGGGGAACAGGTCAAACTGGGGAATGAGCAGTTCTTC,CASTHGEQVKLGNEQFF
TRBJ1-2,-,TRBD1,TRBV7-9,TGTGCCAGCAGCTCCCCTCGGACAGGGGAGATCTATGGCTACACCTTC,CASSSPRTGEIYGYTF
TRBJ2-1,-,TRBD2,TRBV9,TGTGCCAGCAGCGCCCCGGGACTAGCGGGAGGGATCAATGAGCAGTTCTTC,CASSAPGLAGGINEQFF
TRBJ2-1,-,-,TRBV5-5,TGTGCCAGCAGCTTGGTTAGAGCCACTGAGCAGTTCTTC,CASSLVRATEQFF
TRBJ2-1,-,TRBD2,TRBV29-1,TGCAGCGTTGAACGCGGCGGGACTAGCGGGAGGTTCCGAGGTGAGCAGTTCTTC,CSVERGGTSGRFRGEQFF
TRBJ1-6,-,TRBD1,TRBV29-1,TGCAGCGTAAAGGACAGGTTTACGGATTCACCCCTCCACTTT,CSVKDRFTDSPLHF